This T cell receptor beta chain was sequenced in a study of T cell changes during pregnancy in multiple sclerosis. V dropped 4 bases and J dropped 0 bases, with 14 bases sitting between them. In germline, CDR1 is SGHRS, CDR2 YFSETQ. This CDR3 contains 16 residues. Sequencing used immunoSEQ multiplex PCR; TCRdb keeps in-frame clones, though not all of them. This table has about 31,000 clones, around 88% appearing once. V and J are TRBV5-1 and TRBJ1-3; a weak D match, TRBD1 (6 bases). The sequencing used CD4+ T cells from peripheral blood mononuclear cells, collected in the first trimester of pregnancy. The source of this sequence is a female donor in good health, enrolled as a control in a pregnancy study. This CDR3 is CASSPQGQFSGNTIYF. The CDR3 DNA follows: TGCGCCAGCAGCCCCCAAGGACAGTTCTCTGGAAACACCATATATTTT.